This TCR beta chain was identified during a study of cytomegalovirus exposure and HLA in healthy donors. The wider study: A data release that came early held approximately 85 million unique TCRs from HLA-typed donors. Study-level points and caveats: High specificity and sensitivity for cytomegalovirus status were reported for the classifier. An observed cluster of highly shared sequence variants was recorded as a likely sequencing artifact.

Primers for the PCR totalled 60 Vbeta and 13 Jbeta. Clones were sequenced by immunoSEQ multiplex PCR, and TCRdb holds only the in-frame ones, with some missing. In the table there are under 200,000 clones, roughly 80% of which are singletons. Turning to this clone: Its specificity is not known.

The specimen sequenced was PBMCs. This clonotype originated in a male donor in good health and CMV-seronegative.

CDR3 sequence: CASSQDPYDRGGMRGYTF. CDR3 nucleotides: TGCGCCAGCAGCCAAGATCCCTACGACAGGGGCGGGATGAGAGGCTACACCTTC. The chain links TRBV4-1 to TRBJ1-2, with 8 nucleotides matching TRBD1. CDR1 and CDR2 from the germline V gene are MGHRA and YSYEKL. This CDR3 is 18 amino acids long. V dropped 0 bases and J dropped 8; count of bases not matched to a gene: 17.